The 3 T cell receptor beta chains given below trace back to one sample, sequenced in a study of OX40 agonist ivuxolimab in advanced cancers. Data came from immunoSEQ multiplex PCR; TCRdb stores just in-frame clones and leaves some out. Among tens of thousands of clones, about 91% were seen once, and the ten largest hold roughly 2.5%. Sequenced here: CD4+ or CD8+ T cells sorted from blood, sampled in a trial of the OX40 agonist ivuxolimab. These receptors originate from an adult with an advanced solid tumor such as melanoma, head and neck, liver or kidney cancer.

The table lists this clone with a count of one. The CDR3 DNA reads TGCGCCAGCAGCTTTGGACAGGGTGGAGTCGATGAGCAGTTCTTC. Its protein product is CASSFGQGGVDEQFF. The chain uses TRBV5-1 and TRBJ2-1, with 8 bases fitting TRBD1. CDR3 size: 15 residues. V gave up 2 bases and J gave up 8 bases; unmatched junction bases: 9. Germline loops: CDR1 SGHRS, CDR2 YFSETQ.

The rearrangement uses TRBV5-1 and TRBJ2-3; D may be TRBD2 (5 bases). The germline V gene encodes CDR1 SGHRS and CDR2 YFSETQ. This CDR3 has 14 residues. Trimming shortened V by 3 bases and J by 4 bases, and 12 bases separated the two germline ends. The CDR3 protein is CASSSGLQADTQYF. The CDR3 DNA reads as TGCGCCAGCAGCTCCGGACTCCAGGCAGATACGCAGTATTTT.

A few counts support this clone. The rearrangement links TRBV19 to TRBJ1-5; D is perhaps TRBD1 (5 bases). The CDR3 has 13 residues. The V and J ends lost 7 bases and 1 base respectively, with 8 bases between them. Looked up from germline, CDR1 is LNHDA and CDR2 is SQIVND (reference sequence). CDR3 sequence (DNA): TGTGCCAGTACGGGGGAGAGCAATCAGCCCCAGCATTTT. Translated: CASTGESNQPQHF.